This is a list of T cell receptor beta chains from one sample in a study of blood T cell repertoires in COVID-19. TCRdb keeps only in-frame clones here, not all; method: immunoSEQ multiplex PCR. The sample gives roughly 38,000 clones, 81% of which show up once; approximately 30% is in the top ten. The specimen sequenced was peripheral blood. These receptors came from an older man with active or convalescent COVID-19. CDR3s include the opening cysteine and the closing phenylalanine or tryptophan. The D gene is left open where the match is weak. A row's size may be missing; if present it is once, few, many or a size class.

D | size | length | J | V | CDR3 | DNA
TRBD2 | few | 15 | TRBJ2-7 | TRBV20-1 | CSASETGLGFPEQYF | TGCAGTGCTAGTGAAACGGGACTAGGGTTCCCCGAGCAGTACTTC
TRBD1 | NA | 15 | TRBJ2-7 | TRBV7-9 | CASSSRDRGAYEQYF | TGTGCCAGCAGCTCCCGGGACAGGGGAGCCTACGAGCAGTACTTC
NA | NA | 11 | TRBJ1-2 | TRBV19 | CASSTDYGYTF | TGTGCCAGTAGTACAGACTATGGCTACACCTTC
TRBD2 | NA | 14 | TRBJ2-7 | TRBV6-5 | CASSTSGSLIEQYF | TGTGCCAGCAGTACTAGCGGGAGTTTAATCGAGCAGTACTTC
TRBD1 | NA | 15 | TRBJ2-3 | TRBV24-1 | CATSDSGQGADTQYF | TGTGCCACCAGTGATTCGGGACAGGGAGCAGATACGCAGTATTTT
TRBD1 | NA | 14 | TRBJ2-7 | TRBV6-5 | CASRPGTGAYEQYF | TGTGCCAGCAGACCCGGGACAGGGGCCTACGAGCAGTACTTC
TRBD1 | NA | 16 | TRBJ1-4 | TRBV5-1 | CASSLERTGGHEKLFF | TGCGCCAGCAGCTTGGAACGGACAGGCGGACATGAAAAACTGTTTTTT
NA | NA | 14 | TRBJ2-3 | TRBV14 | CASSPPGGTDTQYF | TGTGCCAGCAGCCCTCCGGGTGGCACAGATACGCAGTATTTT
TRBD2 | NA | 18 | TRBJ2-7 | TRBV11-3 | CASSPHTLLAGALVEQYF | TGTGCCAGCAGCCCCCACACCCTGCTAGCGGGAGCGCTCGTGGAGCAGTACTTC
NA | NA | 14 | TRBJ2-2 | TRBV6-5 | CASHSYGGTGELFF | TGTGCCAGCCACTCGTACGGGGGCACCGGGGAGCTGTTTTTT
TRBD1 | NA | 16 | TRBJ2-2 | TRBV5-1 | CASSLAQGVLTGELFF | TGCGCCAGCAGCTTGGCACAGGGGGTGCTCACCGGGGAGCTGTTTTTT
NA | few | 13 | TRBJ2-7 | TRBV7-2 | CASSLGTEYEQYF | TGTGCCAGCAGCTTAGGGACAGAGTACGAGCAGTACTTC
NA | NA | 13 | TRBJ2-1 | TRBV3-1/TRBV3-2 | CASSQVLRGEQFF | TGTGCCAGCAGCCAAGTCCTCCGAGGTGAGCAGTTCTTC
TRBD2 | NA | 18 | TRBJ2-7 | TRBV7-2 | CASSHASGRVRLYDEQYF | TGTGCCAGCAGCCACGCTAGCGGGAGGGTGAGGCTATACGACGAGCAGTACTTC
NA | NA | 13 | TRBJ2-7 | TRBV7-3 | CASSLTSGYEQYF | TGTGCCAGCAGCTTAACCTCGGGGTACGAGCAGTACTTC
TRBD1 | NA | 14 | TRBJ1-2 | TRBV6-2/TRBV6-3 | CASSSGTGFYGYTF | TGTGCCAGCAGCTCCGGGACAGGGTTCTATGGCTACACCTTC
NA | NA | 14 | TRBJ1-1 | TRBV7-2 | CASSTQGWDTEAFF | TGTGCCAGCAGCACACAGGGATGGGACACTGAAGCTTTCTTT
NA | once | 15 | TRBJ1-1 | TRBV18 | CASSPSPGQNTEAFF | TGTGCCAGCTCACCTTCTCCGGGACAGAACACTGAAGCTTTCTTT
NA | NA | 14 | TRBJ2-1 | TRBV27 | CASSSSGRHNEQFF | TGTGCCAGCAGTTCCTCCGGGAGACACAATGAGCAGTTCTTC
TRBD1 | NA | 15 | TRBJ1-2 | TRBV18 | CASSLDRTGGLGYTF | TGTGCCAGCTCATTGGATCGGACAGGGGGCCTGGGCTACACCTTC
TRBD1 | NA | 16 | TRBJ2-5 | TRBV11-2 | CASSLRLGQPQETQYF | TGTGCCAGCAGCTTACGCCTGGGACAGCCCCAAGAGACCCAGTACTTC
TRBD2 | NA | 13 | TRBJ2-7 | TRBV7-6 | CASSFQRGLEQYF | TGTGCCAGCAGCTTCCAGCGGGGTCTGGAGCAGTACTTC
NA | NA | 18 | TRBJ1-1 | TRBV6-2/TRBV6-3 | CASSYSNSLWVKNTEAFF | TGTGCCAGCAGTTACTCGAACAGTCTTTGGGTAAAGAACACTGAAGCTTTCTTT
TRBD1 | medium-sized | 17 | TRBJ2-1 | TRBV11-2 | CASSLSAGGTPYNEQFF | TGTGCCAGCAGCTTATCTGCAGGGGGCACTCCTTACAATGAGCAGTTCTTC
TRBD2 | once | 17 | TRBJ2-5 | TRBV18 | CASSPSFSGGKTETQYF | TGTGCCAGCTCACCATCTTTCAGCGGGGGGAAGACGGAGACCCAGTACTTC
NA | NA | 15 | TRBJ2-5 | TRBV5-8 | CASSLGRQAGETQYF | TGTGCCAGCAGCTTGGGTCGGCAGGCGGGAGAGACCCAGTACTTC
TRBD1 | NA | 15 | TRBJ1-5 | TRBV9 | CASSAGTGGSQPQHF | TGTGCCAGCAGCGCCGGGACAGGGGGCTCTCAGCCCCAGCATTTT
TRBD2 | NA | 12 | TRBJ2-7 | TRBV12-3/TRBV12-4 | CASRGGEGKQYF | TGTGCCAGCAGAGGAGGGGAGGGTAAGCAGTACTTC
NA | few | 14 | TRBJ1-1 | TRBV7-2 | CASSLARYGTEAFF | TGTGCCAGCAGCTTAGCCCGATACGGGACTGAAGCTTTCTTT
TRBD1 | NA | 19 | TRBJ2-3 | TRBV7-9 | CASSLTPLTGQDLTDTQYF | TGTGCCAGCAGCCTGACCCCACTGACTGGACAGGACCTTACAGATACGCAGTATTTT
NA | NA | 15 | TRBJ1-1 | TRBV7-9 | CASSSNLRENTEAFF | TGTGCCAGCAGCTCGAACTTGAGGGAAAACACTGAAGCTTTCTTT
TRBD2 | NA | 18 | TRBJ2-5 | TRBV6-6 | CASSRSGTSGGTGGTQYF | TGTGCCAGCAGTCGGTCCGGGACTAGCGGGGGTACGGGAGGGACCCAGTACTTC
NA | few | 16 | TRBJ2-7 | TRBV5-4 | CASTDLRSGDVSEQYF | TGTGCCAGCACCGACTTAAGGTCAGGGGACGTGTCGGAGCAGTACTTC
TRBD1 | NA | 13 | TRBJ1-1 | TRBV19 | CASRLDRGGLWFF | TGTGCCAGCCGATTAGACAGGGGGGGTCTGTGGTTCTTT
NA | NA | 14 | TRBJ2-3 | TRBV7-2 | CASSSDAAGNTQYF | TGTGCCAGCAGCTCCGACGCAGCGGGCAATACGCAGTATTTT
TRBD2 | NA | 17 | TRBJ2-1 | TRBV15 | CATSRGGAAGGKPEQFF | TGTGCCACCAGCAGAGGAGGGGCAGCGGGGGGAAAACCCGAGCAGTTCTTC
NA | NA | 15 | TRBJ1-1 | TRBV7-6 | CASSPRTVPGTEAFF | TGTGCCAGCAGCCCACGTACTGTCCCGGGAACTGAAGCTTTCTTT
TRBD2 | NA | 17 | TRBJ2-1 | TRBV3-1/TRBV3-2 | CASSQVSGRAPGDEQFF | TGTGCCAGCAGCCAAGTGAGCGGGAGGGCACCAGGAGATGAGCAGTTCTTC
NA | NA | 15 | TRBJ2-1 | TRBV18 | CASSPERTVMDEQFF | TGTGCCAGCTCACCTGAGCGGACGGTCATGGATGAGCAGTTCTTC
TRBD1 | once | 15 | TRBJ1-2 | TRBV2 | CASSQNRGQGYGYTF | TGTGCCAGCAGTCAGAACAGGGGGCAGGGCTATGGCTACACCTTC
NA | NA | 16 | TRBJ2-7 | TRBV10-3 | CAISESSGQRLHEQYF | TGTGCCATCAGTGAGTCTTCGGGACAACGTCTCCACGAGCAGTACTTC
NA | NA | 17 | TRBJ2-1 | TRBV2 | CASSEAVGGATYNEQFF | TGTGCCAGCAGTGAAGCGGTGGGGGGTGCCACCTACAATGAGCAGTTCTTC
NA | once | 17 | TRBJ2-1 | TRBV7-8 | CASSFSTTLAGLNEQFF | TGTGCCAGCAGCTTCTCAACGACCCTCGCAGGTCTCAATGAGCAGTTCTTC
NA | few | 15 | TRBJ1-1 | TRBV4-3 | CASSQDTGGNTEAFF | TGCGCCAGCAGCCAAGATACAGGTGGGAACACTGAAGCTTTCTTT
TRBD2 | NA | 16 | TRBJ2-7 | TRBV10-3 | CAISDRASGGAYEQYF | TGTGCCATCAGTGATCGGGCTAGCGGGGGAGCCTACGAGCAGTACTTC